The clone carrying this T cell receptor beta chain was counted many times. Its antigen is currently unknown. The sample is drawn from a study of CD8 T cells in ankylosing spondylitis. For TCR beta, libraries came from quantitative 5'-RACE with molecular barcodes. TCRdb re-derived calls from the 5' RACE reads in MiXCR, one entry per CDR3 protein. This sample carries 200,000 or so distinct CDR3 sequences, around a sixth of them seen once, and the ten largest clones take about 4.3%. Findings and limits, study-wide: About 8 highly homologous variants made up a TCR beta motif, and this motif appeared characteristic of ankylosing spondylitis blood. Significant enrichment of disease-linked clones was reportedly seen in matched ankylosing spondylitis synovial fluid.

V shed 3 bases and J 3 bases; nucleotides not matched to a gene: 9. The V gene's germline CDR1 is SQVTM and CDR2 ANQGSEA. The CDR3 loop spans 15 amino acids. The TCR was taken from a male donor under 30 with ankylosing spondylitis or in good health (not recorded which). Source material: blood, either unsorted or a sorted T cell fraction (not recorded which). The chain couples TRBV29-1 to TRBJ2-7, with 9 bases identical to TRBD2. The DNA for the CDR3 is TGCAGCGTTGAGCCCCTAGCGGGAAGAGTCTACGAGCAGTACTTC. Translated, it gives CSVEPLAGRVYEQYF.